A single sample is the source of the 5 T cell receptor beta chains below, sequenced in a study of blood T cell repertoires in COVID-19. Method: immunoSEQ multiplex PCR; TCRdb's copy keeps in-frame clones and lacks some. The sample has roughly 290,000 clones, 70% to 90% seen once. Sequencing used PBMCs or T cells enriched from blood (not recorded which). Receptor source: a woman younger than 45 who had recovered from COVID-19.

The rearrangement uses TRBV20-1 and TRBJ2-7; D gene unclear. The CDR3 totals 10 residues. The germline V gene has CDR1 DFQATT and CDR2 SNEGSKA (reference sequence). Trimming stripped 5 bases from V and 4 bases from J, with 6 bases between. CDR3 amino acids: CSAVKYEQYF. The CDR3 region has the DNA TGCAGTGCTGTCAAATACGAGCAGTACTTC.

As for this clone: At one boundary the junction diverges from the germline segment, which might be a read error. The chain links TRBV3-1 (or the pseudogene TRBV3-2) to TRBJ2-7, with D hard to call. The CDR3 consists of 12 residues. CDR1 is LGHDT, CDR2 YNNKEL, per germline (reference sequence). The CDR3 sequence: CASSQDMAQQHF. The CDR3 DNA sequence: TGTGCCAGCAGCCAAGATATGGCCCAACAGCACTTC.

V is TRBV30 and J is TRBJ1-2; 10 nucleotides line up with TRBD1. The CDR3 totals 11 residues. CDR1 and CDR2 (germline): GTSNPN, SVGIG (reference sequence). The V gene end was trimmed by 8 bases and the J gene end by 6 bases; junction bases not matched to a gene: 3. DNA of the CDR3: TGTGCCGGGACAGGGGTTGATGGCTACACCTTC. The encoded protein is CAGTGVDGYTF.

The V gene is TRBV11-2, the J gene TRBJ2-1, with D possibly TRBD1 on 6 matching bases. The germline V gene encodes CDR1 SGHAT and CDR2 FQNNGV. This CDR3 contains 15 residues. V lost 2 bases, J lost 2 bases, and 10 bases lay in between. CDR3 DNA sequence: TGTGCCAGCAGCTTAATAAAGGGGGCCTACAATGAGCAGTTCTTC. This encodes CASSLIKGAYNEQFF. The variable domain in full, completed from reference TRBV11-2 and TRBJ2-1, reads EAGVAQSPRYKIIEKRQSVAFWCNPISGHATLYWYQQILGQGPKLLIQFQNNGVVDDSQLPKDRFSAERLKGVDSTLKIQPAKLEDSAVYLCASSLIKGAYNEQFFGPGTRLTVL.

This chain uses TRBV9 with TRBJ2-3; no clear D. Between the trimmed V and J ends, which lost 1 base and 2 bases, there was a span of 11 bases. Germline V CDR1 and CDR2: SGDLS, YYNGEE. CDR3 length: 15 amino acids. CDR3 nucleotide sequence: TGTGCCAGCAGCGTACATCAACAAATCACAGATACGCAGTATTTT. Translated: CASSVHQQITDTQYF.